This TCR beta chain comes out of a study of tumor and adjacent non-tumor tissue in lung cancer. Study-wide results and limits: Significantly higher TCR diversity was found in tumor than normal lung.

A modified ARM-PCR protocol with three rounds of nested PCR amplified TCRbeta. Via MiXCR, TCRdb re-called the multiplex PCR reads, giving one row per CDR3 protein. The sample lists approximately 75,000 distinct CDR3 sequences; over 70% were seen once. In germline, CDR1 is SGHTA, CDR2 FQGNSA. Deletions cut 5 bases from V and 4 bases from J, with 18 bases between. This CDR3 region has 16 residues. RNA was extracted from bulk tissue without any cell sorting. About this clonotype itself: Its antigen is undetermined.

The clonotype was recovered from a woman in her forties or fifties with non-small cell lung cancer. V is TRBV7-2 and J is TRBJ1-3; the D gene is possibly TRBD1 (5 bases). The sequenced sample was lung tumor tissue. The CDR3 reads CASSPSGTEWGNTIYF. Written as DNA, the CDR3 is TGTGCCAGCAGCCCCTCCGGGACGGAGTGGGGAAACACCATATATTTT.